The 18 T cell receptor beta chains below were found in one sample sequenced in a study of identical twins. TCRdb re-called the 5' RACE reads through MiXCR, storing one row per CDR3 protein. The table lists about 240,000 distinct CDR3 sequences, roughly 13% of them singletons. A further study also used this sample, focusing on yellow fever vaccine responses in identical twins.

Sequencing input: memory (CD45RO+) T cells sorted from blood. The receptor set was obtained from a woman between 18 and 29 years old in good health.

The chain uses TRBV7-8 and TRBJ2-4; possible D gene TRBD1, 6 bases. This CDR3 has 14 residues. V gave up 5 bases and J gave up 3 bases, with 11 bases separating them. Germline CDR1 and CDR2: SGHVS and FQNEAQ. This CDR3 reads CASSKQGGKNIQYF. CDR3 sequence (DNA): TGTGCCAGCAGCAAACAGGGCGGCAAAAACATTCAGTACTTC.

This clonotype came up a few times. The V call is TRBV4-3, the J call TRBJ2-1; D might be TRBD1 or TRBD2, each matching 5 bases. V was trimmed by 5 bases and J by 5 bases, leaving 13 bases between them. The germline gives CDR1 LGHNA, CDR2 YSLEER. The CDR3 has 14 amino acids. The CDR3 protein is CASSTSGTHNEQFF. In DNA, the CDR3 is TGCGCCAGCAGCACCTCCGGGACCCACAATGAGCAGTTCTTC.

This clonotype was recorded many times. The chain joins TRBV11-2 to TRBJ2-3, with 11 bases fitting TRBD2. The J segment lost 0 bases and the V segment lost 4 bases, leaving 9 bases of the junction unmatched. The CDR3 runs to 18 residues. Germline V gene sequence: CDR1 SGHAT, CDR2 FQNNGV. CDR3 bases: TGTGCCAGCAGCTACGTGTCGACTAGCGGGACTAGCACAGATACGCAGTATTTT. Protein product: CASSYVSTSGTSTDTQYF.

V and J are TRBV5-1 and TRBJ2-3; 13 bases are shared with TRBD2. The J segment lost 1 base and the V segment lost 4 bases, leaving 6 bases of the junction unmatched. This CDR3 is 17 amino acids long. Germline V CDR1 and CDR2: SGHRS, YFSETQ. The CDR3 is CASSVTSGGAGTDTQYF. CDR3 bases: TGCGCCAGCAGCGTTACTAGCGGGGGGGCGGGCACAGATACGCAGTATTTT.

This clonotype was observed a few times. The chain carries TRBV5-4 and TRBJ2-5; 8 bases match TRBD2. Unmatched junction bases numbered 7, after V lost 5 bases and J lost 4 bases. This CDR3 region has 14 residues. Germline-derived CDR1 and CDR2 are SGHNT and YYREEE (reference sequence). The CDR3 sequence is CASSRGGPRETQYF. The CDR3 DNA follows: TGTGCCAGCAGTCGGGGGGGCCCTCGAGAGACCCAGTACTTC.

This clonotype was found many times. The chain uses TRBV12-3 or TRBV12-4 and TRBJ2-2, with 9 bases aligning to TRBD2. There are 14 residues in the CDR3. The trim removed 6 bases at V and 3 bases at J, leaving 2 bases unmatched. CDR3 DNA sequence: TGTGCCAGCAGCCGCGGGGGGGACACCGGGGAGCTGTTTTTT. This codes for CASSRGGDTGELFF.

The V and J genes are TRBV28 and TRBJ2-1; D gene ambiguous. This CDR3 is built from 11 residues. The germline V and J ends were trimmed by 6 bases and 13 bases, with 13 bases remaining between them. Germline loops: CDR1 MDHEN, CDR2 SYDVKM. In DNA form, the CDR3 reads TGTGCCAGCAGCCCCCGCGCGATCCAGTTCTTC. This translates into CASSPRAIQFF.

The CDR3 DNA reads as TGCAGTGCTAGAGAAGGGAATACGCAGTATTTT. Its protein product is CSAREGNTQYF. The V gene is TRBV20-1, the J gene TRBJ2-3; D call uncertain. Germline loops: CDR1 DFQATT, CDR2 SNEGSKA (reference sequence). This CDR3 comprises 11 residues. The V and J ends lost 0 bases and 7 bases respectively, with 5 bases between them.

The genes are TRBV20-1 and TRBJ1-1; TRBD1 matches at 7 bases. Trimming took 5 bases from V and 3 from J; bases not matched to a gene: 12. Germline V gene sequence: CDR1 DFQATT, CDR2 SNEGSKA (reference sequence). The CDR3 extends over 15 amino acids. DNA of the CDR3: TGCAGTGCTCTCCCGCGGACAGGCCCCCACACTGAAGCTTTCTTT. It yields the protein CSALPRTGPHTEAFF.

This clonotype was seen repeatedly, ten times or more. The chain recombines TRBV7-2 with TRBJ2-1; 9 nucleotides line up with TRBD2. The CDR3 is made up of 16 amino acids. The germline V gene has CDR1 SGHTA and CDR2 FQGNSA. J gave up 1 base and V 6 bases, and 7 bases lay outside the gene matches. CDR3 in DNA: TGTGCCAGCAGTCCGACTAGCGGTACTTCCTACAATGAGCAGTTCTTC. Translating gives CASSPTSGTSYNEQFF.

The CDR3 DNA follows: TGTGCCAGCAGCCAGACAGTTGGTGGCTACACCTTC. It codes for CASSQTVGGYTF. The chain employs TRBV14 and TRBJ1-2; perhaps TRBD1 as D (5 bases). The V end lost 3 bases, the J end lost 7 bases, and 9 bases lay between the germline ends. The CDR3 runs to 12 residues. CDR1 SGHDN and CDR2 FVKESK come from the germline V gene.

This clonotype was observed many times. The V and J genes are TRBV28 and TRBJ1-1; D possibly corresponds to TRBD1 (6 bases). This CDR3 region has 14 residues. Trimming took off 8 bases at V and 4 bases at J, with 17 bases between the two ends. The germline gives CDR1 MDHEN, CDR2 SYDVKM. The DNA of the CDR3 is TGTGCCAGCGACGCTCAGGGGCGGTTCACTGAAGCTTTCTTT. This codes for CASDAQGRFTEAFF.

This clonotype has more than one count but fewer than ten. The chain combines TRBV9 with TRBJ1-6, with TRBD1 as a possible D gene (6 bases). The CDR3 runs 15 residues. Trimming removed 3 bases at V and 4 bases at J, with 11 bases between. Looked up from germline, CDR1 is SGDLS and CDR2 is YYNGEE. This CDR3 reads CASSEGGTYNSPLHF. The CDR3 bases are TGTGCCAGCAGCGAGGGGGGGACGTATAATTCACCCCTCCACTTT. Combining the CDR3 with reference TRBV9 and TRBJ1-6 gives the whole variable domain DSGVTQTPKHLITATGQRVTLRCSPRSGDLSVYWYQQSLDQGLQFLIQYYNGEERAKGNILERFSAQQFPDLHSELNLSSLELGDSALYFCASSEGGTYNSPLHFGNGTRLTVT.

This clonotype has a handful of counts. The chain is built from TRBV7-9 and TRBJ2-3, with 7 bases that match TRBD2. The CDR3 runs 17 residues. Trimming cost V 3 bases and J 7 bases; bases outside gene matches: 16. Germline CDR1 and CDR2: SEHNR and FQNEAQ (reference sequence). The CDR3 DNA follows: TGTGCCAGCAGCTTTGGTGGGGGGGGACCACGACGCCATACGCAGTATTTT. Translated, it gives CASSFGGGGPRRHTQYF.

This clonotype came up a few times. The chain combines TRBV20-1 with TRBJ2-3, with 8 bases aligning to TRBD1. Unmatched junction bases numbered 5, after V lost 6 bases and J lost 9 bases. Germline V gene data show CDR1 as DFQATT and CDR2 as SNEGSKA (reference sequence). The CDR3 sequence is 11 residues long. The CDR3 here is CSAVTGDTQYF. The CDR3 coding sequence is TGCAGTGCGGTGACAGGGGACACGCAGTATTTT.

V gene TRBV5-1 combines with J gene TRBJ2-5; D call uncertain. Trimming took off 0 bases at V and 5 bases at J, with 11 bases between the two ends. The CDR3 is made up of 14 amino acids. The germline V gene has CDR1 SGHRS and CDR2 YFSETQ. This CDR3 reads CASSLVGSGETQYF. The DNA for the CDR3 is TGCGCCAGCAGCTTGGTTGGGTCCGGGGAGACCCAGTACTTC.

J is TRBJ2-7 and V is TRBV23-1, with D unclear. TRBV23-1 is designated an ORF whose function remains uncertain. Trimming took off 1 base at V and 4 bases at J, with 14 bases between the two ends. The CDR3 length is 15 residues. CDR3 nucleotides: TGCGCCAGCAGTCAATGGCCTCTTCCTCCTTACGAGCAGTACTTC. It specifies CASSQWPLPPYEQYF.

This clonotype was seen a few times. In nucleotides, the CDR3 is TGTGCCAGCAGTTTTGGCGGGGGGAACTCCGAGCAGTACTTC. It is translated as CASSFGGGNSEQYF. The rearrangement links TRBV27 to TRBJ2-7; the match to TRBD2 covers 8 bases. V lost 3 bases, J lost 6 bases, and 7 bases stayed unmatched. The CDR3 runs to 14 residues. Germline V gene sequence: CDR1 MNHEY, CDR2 SMNVEV (reference sequence).